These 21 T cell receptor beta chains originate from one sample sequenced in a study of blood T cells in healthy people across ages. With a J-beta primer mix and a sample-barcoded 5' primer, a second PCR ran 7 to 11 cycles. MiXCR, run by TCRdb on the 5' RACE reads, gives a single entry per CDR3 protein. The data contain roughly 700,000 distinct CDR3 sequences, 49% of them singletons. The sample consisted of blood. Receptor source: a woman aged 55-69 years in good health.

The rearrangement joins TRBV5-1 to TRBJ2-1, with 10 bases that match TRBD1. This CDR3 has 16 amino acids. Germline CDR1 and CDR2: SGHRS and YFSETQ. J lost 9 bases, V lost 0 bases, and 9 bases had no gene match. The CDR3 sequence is CASSLASGTGAPEQFF. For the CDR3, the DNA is TGCGCCAGCAGCTTGGCCTCCGGGACAGGGGCTCCTGAGCAGTTCTTC.

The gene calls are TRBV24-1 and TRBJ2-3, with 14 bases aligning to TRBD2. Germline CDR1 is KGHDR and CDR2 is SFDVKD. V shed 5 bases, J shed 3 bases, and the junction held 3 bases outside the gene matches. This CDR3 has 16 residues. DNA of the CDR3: TGTGCCACCAGTGCGGGACTAGCGGGAGCGACAGATACGCAGTATTTT. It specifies CATSAGLAGATDTQYF.

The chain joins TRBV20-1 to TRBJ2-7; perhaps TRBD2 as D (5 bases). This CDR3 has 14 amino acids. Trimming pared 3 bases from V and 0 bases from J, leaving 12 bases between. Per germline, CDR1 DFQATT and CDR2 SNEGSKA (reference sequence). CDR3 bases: TGCAGTGCTAGCCCAGCGGCAGTCTCCTACGAGCAGTACTTC. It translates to CSASPAAVSYEQYF.

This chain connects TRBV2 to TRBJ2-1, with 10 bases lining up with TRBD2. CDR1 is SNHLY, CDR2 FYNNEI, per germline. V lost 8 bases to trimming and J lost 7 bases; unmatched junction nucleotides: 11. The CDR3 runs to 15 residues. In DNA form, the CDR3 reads TGTGCCAGCTCGAAGAAGATAGCGGGAGGTAATGAGCAGTTCTTC. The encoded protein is CASSKKIAGGNEQFF.

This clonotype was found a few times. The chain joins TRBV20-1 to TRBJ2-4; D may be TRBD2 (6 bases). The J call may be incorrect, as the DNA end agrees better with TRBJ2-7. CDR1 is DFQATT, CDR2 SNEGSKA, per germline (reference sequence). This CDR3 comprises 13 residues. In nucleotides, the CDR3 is TGCAGTGCTCGGGACGGGGGTACCTACGAGCAGTACTTC. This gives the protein CSARDGGTYEQYF.

The CDR3: CASSQLGTGYEQYF. The CDR3 DNA is TGTGCCAGCAGCCAACTCGGGACAGGCTACGAGCAGTACTTC. The chain is built from TRBV3-1 and TRBJ2-4; 8 bases fit TRBD1. TRBJ2-7 explains the end of the DNA better; the J call may be wrong. There are 14 residues in the CDR3. Per the germline V gene, CDR1 is LGHDT and CDR2 is YNNKEL (reference sequence).

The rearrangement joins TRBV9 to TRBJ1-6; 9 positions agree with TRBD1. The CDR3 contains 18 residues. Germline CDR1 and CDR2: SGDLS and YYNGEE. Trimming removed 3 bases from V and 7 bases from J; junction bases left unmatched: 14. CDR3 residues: CASSANGQGLGYNSPLHF. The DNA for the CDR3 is TGTGCCAGCAGCGCTAATGGACAGGGGTTGGGGTACAATTCACCCCTCCACTTT. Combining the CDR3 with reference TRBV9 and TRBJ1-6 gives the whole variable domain DSGVTQTPKHLITATGQRVTLRCSPRSGDLSVYWYQQSLDQGLQFLIQYYNGEERAKGNILERFSAQQFPDLHSELNLSSLELGDSALYFCASSANGQGLGYNSPLHFGNGTRLTVT.

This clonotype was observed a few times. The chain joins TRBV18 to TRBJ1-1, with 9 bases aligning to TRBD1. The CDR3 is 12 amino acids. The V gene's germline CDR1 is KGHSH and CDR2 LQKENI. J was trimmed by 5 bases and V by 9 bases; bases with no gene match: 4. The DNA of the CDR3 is TGTGCCAGTACAGGGGGCCTAACTGAAGCTTTCTTT. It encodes CASTGGLTEAFF.

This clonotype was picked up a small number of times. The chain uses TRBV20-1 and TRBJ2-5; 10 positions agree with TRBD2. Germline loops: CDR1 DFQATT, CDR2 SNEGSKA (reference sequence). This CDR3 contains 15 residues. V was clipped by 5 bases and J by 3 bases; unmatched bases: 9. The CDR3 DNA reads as TGCAGTGCTTACTCTGGACTAGCGGTTAAAGAGACCCAGTACTTC. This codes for CSAYSGLAVKETQYF.

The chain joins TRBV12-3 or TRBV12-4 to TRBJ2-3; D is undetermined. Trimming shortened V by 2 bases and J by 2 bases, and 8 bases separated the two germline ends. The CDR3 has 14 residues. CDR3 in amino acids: CASSLRPNTDTQYF. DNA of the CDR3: TGTGCCAGCAGTTTACGTCCAAACACAGATACGCAGTATTTT.

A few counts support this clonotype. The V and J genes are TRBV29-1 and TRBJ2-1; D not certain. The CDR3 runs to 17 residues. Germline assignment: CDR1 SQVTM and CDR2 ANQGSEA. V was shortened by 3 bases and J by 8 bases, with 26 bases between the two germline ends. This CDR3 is CSVDKVVVKGQVHEQFF. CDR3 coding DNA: TGCAGCGTTGATAAGGTCGTAGTTAAGGGCCAGGTCCATGAGCAGTTCTTC.

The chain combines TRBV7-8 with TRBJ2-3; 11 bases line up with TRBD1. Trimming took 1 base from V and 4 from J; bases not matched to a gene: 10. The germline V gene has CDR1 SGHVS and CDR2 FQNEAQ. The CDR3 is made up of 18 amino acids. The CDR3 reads CASSLELVGQGAPDTQYF. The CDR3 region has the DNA TGTGCCAGCAGCTTAGAACTGGTAGGACAGGGGGCTCCAGATACGCAGTATTTT.

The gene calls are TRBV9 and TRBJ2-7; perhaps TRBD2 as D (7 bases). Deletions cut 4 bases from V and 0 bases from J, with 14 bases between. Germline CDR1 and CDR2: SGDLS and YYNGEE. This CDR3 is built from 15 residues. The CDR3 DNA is TGTGCCAGCAGCCTAGAGGGGGAGGGCTCCTACGAGCAGTACTTC. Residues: CASSLEGEGSYEQYF.

The DNA of the CDR3 is TGTGCCAGCAGCTCCCCGGGACTGCGCCCCTTTTCCTACGAGCAGTACTTC. As protein: CASSSPGLRPFSYEQYF. This chain joins TRBV7-9 and TRBJ2-7; tentatively, D is TRBD2 (6 bases). V lost 4 bases to trimming and J lost 1 base, with 20 bases between them. Looked up from germline, CDR1 is SEHNR and CDR2 is FQNEAQ (reference sequence). The CDR3 covers 17 residues.

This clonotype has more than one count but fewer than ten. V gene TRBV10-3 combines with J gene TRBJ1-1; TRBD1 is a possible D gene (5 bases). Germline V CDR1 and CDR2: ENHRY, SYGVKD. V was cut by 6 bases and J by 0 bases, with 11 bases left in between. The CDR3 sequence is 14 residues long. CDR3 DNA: TGTGCCATCAGGGTATCACAGGTGAACACTGAAGCTTTCTTT. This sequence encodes CAIRVSQVNTEAFF.

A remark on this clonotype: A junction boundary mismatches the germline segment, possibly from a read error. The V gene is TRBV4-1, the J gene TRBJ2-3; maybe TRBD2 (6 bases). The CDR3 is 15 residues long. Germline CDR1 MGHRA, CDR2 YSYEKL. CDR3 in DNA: TGCGCCAGCAGCCAAGGGGACTCCGACACAGATACGCGGTATTTT. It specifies CASSQGDSDTDTRYF.

The CDR3 nucleotides are TGTGCCAGCACCACCGTAAATGAGCAGTTCTTC. Translation gives CASTTVNEQFF. V is TRBV28 and J is TRBJ2-1, with D uncertain. The length of the CDR3 is 11 residues. V lost 7 bases and J lost 7, with 8 bases in between. The germline V gene encodes CDR1 MDHEN and CDR2 SYDVKM.

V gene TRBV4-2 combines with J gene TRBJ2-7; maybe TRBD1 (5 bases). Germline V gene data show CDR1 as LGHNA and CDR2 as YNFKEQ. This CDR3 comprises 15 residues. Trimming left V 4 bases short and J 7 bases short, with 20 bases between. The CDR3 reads CASSPEGVLFGEQYF. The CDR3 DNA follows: TGTGCCAGCAGCCCCGAAGGGGTTTTGTTCGGGGAGCAGTACTTC.

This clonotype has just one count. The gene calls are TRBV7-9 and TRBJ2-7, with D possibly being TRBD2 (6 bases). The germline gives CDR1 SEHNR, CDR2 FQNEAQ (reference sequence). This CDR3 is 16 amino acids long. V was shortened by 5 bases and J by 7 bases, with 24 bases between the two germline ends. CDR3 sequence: CASSPRAAGSYNEQYF. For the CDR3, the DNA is TGTGCCAGCAGCCCCCGGGCAGCGGGCTCCTACAATGAGCAGTACTTC.

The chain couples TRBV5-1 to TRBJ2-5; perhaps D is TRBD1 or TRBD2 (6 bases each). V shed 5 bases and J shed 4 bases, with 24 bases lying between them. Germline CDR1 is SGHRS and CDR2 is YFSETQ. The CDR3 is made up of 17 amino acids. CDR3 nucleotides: TGCGCCAGCAGTCTCGGAGGAGGGGGAACCCTCGGAGAGACCCAGTACTTC. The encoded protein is CASSLGGGGTLGETQYF. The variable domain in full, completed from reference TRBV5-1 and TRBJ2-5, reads KAGVTQTPRYLIKTRGQQVTLSCSPISGHRSVSWYQQTPGQGLQFLFEYFSETQRNKGNFPGRFSGRQFSNSRSEMNVSTLELGDSALYLCASSLGGGGTLGETQYFGPGTRLLVL.

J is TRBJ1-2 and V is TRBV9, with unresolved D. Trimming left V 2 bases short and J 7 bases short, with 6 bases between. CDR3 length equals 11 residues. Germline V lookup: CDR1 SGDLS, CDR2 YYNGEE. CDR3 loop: CASSVHGGYTF. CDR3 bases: TGTGCCAGCAGCGTTCATGGTGGCTACACCTTC.